This T cell receptor beta chain came from a study of T cell responses to AZD1222 COVID-19 vaccine. Findings and caveats of the study: Spike was spanned by vaccine-associated CD4 TCRs, with dominance at 160-218 and 743-854.

TCRdb keeps only in-frame clones here, not all; method: immunoSEQ multiplex PCR. The data contain roughly 180,000 clones, approximately 94% of them seen just once; the ten biggest clones take up around 1.6%. Notes on this clone: Its antigen is as yet unknown.

This clonotype was sampled from an adult who received the AZD1222 COVID-19 vaccine. Sequencing was performed on peripheral blood, taken 28 days after the second AZD1222 dose.

The CDR3: CATSRDRFMGGYTF. In DNA form, the CDR3 reads TGTGCCACCAGCAGAGATCGATTTATGGGTGGCTACACCTTC. This chain links TRBV15 with TRBJ1-2; no definite D call. Germline-derived CDR1 and CDR2 are LNHNV and YYDKDF (reference sequence). CDR3 length: 14 amino acids. The V and J ends lost 0 bases and 7 bases respectively, with 12 bases between them.